In its sample, the clone carrying this TCR beta chain was seen many times. The antigen is unknown. This CDR3 spans 16 amino acids. Germline V gene sequence: CDR1 SGHDT, CDR2 YYEEEE. V gave up 2 bases and J gave up 4 bases; unmatched junction bases: 11. The data stem from a study of metastatic and nonmetastatic thyroid tumors. Across the whole study: Repertoire data that came from the blood and tumor or nodule tissue of malignant and benign thyroid patients were compared. Study-wide findings and caveats: Patients with malignant thyroid tumors reportedly had significantly higher TCR beta diversity than those with benign nodules, in blood and tumor.

In the original workflow: A distant-metastasis classifier for papillary thyroid cancer was built using CDR3 differences across clinicopathological groups. Via MiXCR, TCRdb re-called the PCR reads. The V and J calls and clone size are TCRdb's, not the authors'. The table records tens of thousands of clones, approximately 22% of them present only once. No treatment of any kind had been given to any patient before thyroid surgery. The specimen sequenced was blood. The receptor comes from a female donor with papillary thyroid cancer or a benign thyroid nodule (not recorded which). Some clones in this sample may be carry-over from other donors' samples. This rearrangement joins TRBV5-6 to TRBJ2-5, with 7 bases aligning to TRBD1. The CDR3 region has the DNA TGTGCCAGCAGCTTCCGGGCGTCACAGGGGCGAGAGACCCAGTACTTC. Its protein is CASSFRASQGRETQYF.